The 9 T cell receptor beta chains in this list originate from one sample, sequenced in a study of blood T cell repertoires in COVID-19. Sequencing used immunoSEQ multiplex PCR; TCRdb keeps in-frame clones, though not all of them. The sample has roughly 380,000 clones, around nine tenths seen once. Material for sequencing was PBMCs or T cells enriched from blood (not recorded which). The receptor set was obtained from a woman younger than 45 who had been exposed to COVID-19.

The chain couples TRBV11-3 to TRBJ2-3; D possibly corresponds to TRBD2 (6 bases). The CDR3 runs 14 residues. V lost 5 bases and J 2 bases, leaving 11 bases between the germline ends. Germline lookup yields CDR1 SGHNT and CDR2 YENEEA. CDR3 region: CASSEQRVTDTQYF. Written as DNA, the CDR3 is TGTGCCAGCAGCGAGCAGCGGGTCACAGATACGCAGTATTTT.

This chain connects TRBV5-6 to TRBJ1-2, with 8 bases matching TRBD1. J was trimmed by 0 bases and V by 2 bases; bases with no gene match: 9. Looked up from germline, CDR1 is SGHDT and CDR2 is YYEEEE. The CDR3 runs 17 residues. In DNA, the CDR3 is TGTGCCAGCAGCTTTCGGACAGGGTGGGTCACTAACTATGGCTACACCTTC. Amino acid sequence: CASSFRTGWVTNYGYTF.

This sequence joins TRBV28 and TRBJ1-2; D not resolved. The CDR3 is 12 amino acids. The germline CDR1 and CDR2 sequences are MDHEN and SYDVKM. V lost 6 bases to trimming and J lost 2 bases, with 7 bases between them. CDR3 DNA sequence: TGTGCCAGCAGCCCACAGAACTATGGCTACACCTTC. This encodes CASSPQNYGYTF.

The gene calls are TRBV5-1 and TRBJ2-1; maybe TRBD1 (5 bases). CDR3 length equals 13 residues. The germline V gene has CDR1 SGHRS and CDR2 YFSETQ. The V end lost 6 bases, the J end lost 7 bases, and 14 bases lay between the germline ends. Here the CDR3 DNA reads TGCGCCAGCAAGGCAGGGTCTTGGAATGAGCAGTTCTTC. Its protein product is CASKAGSWNEQFF.

The V gene is TRBV7-3, the J gene TRBJ2-1; TRBD2 matches 8 bases. Looked up from germline, CDR1 is SGHTA and CDR2 is FQGTGA. The CDR3 runs 20 residues. The junction had 14 bases not matched to a gene; V was cut back by 1 base and J by 0 bases. CDR3 nucleotides: TGTGCCAGCAGCTTAAAGGTCTCAGTTAGGAGCGGGAGCTCCTACAATGAGCAGTTCTTC. The encoded protein is CASSLKVSVRSGSSYNEQFF.

The rearrangement uses TRBV24-1 and TRBJ2-1; TRBD2 matches 10 bases. This CDR3 comprises 16 residues. V was clipped by 4 bases and J by 7 bases; unmatched bases: 9. Per germline, CDR1 KGHDR and CDR2 SFDVKD. The CDR3 DNA follows: TGTGCCACCAGTGAGCGACTAGCGGGCCAACTTAATGAGCAGTTCTTC. Translated, it gives CATSERLAGQLNEQFF.

This clone was observed a single time. The chain employs TRBV27 and TRBJ2-5; D unclear. The V end lost 2 bases, the J end lost 8 bases, and 15 bases lay between the germline ends. Germline loops: CDR1 MNHEY, CDR2 SMNVEV (reference sequence). This CDR3 region has 14 residues. In nucleotides, the CDR3 is TGTGCCAGCAGTTTAGCGGTGAGCCCTTTAACCCAGTACTTC. This encodes CASSLAVSPLTQYF.

This clone showed up just once. The chain employs TRBV5-1 and TRBJ1-2, with a possible D match to TRBD1 (5 bases). The CDR3 length is 15 residues. Trimming removed 3 bases at V and 6 bases at J, with 18 bases between. Germline lookup yields CDR1 SGHRS and CDR2 YFSETQ. The CDR3 here is CASSSRRAGLNGYTF. CDR3 nucleotides: TGCGCCAGCAGCTCCCGCCGGGCGGGGCTTAATGGCTACACCTTC.

This clone occurred a few times. The chain carries TRBV5-1 and TRBJ2-7; maybe TRBD1 (5 bases). The CDR3 is 15 residues long. V lost 1 base to trimming and J lost 2 bases, with 13 bases between them. Per germline, CDR1 SGHRS and CDR2 YFSETQ. The CDR3 reads CASSLIERGTYEQYF. CDR3 in DNA: TGCGCCAGCAGCTTGATAGAAAGGGGAACCTACGAGCAGTACTTC.